This TCR beta chain was documented in a study of blood T cell repertoires in COVID-19. For the study at large: In each case, the material was cDNA or gDNA derived from T cells, B-cell-depleted T cells, or PBMCs.

Profiled with immunoSEQ multiplex PCR; TCRdb holds only in-frame clones, not every one. The table shows more than 450,000 clones, with 75% to 90% occurring only once. Ages ranged from about 18 to 89 years, with residence in 24 US areas. The CDR3 is made up of 17 amino acids. The ends lost 0 bases at V and 6 bases at J; junction bases unmatched: 11. The germline V gene has CDR1 LGHNT and CDR2 FRNRAP. The TCR originated in a woman aged 18-29 years who had recovered from COVID-19. This sequence joins TRBV12-5 and TRBJ1-2; 9 positions match TRBD1. Sample: PBMCs or T cells enriched from blood (not recorded which). The CDR3 sequence is CASGLVLAGTGYNGYTF. The CDR3, as DNA: TGTGCTAGTGGTTTGGTCCTAGCCGGGACAGGGTACAATGGCTACACCTTC.